This T cell receptor beta chain is drawn from a study of shared clonotypes between healthy human individuals. Study-level results: The expectation was that sequencing depth would affect clonotype sharing among donors.

Several immunoSEQ 96-well plates shared each subset's DNA, each plate a replicate. Clones were read by immunoSEQ multiplex PCR, and TCRdb kept only the in-frame ones, dropping some. The sample has approximately 1.5 million clones, approximately 98.5% seen once. For this clone: The antigen remains undetermined.

V was pared by 4 bases and J by 6 bases, with 9 bases of the junction left unmatched. Germline V lookup: CDR1 SGHRS, CDR2 YFSETQ. The CDR3 is made up of 14 amino acids. The chain links TRBV5-1 to TRBJ1-2; 7 bases match TRBD1. Specimen: naive CD4+ T cells sorted from blood. The subset is: CD45RA+ positively selected. The sequence came from a man aged 25-45 years in good health. CDR3 coding DNA: TGCGCCAGCAGCCGTTTGGACAGGTCGAATGGCTACACCTTC. Its protein is CASSRLDRSNGYTF.